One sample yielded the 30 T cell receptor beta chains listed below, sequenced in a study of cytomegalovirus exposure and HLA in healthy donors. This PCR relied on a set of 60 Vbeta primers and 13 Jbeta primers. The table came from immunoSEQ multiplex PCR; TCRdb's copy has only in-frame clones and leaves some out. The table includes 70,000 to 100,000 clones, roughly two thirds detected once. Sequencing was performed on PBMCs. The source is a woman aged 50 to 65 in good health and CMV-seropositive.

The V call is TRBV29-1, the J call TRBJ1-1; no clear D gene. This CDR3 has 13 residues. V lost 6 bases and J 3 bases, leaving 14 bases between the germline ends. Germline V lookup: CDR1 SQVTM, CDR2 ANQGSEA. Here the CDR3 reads CSVNIFFDTEAFF. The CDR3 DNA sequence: TGCAGCGTAAACATTTTTTTCGACACTGAAGCTTTCTTT.

CDR3 DNA sequence: TGTGCCAGCAGCTTAGTAACTAGCGGGGGGGCCGGGGAGTTCTTC. As protein: CASSLVTSGGAGEFF. The genes are TRBV11-2 and TRBJ2-1, with 13 bases aligning to TRBD2. In germline, CDR1 is SGHAT, CDR2 FQNNGV. CDR3 size: 15 residues. V shed 1 base, J shed 14 bases, and the junction held 8 bases outside the gene matches.

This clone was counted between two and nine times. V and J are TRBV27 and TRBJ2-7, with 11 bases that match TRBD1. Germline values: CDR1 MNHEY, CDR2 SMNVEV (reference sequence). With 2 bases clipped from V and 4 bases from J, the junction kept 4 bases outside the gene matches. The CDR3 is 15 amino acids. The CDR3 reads CASSLGQGAEYEQYV. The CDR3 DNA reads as TGTGCCAGCAGTTTAGGACAGGGGGCAGAGTACGAGCAGTACGTC.

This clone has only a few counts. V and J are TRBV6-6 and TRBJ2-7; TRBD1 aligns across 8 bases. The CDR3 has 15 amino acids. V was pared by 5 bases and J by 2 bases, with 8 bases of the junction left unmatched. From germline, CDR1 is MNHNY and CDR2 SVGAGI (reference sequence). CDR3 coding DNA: TGTGCCAGCAGTGTCACCGGACAGGGCACCTACGAGCAGTACTTC. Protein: CASSVTGQGTYEQYF.

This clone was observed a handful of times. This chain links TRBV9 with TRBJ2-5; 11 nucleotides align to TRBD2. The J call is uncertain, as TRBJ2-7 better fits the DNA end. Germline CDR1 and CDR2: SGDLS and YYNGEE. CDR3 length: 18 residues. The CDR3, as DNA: TGTGCCAGCAGCGTAGGGTCTAGCGGGGGGCAAGTCTCCTACGAGCAGTACTTC. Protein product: CASSVGSSGGQVSYEQYF.

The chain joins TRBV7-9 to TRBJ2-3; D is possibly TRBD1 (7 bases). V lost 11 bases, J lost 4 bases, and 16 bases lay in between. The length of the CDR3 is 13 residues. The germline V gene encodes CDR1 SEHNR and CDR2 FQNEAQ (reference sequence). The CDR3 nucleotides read TGTGCCGGGGGGAACAGGGGTCCAGATACGCAGTATTTT. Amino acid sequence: CAGGNRGPDTQYF.

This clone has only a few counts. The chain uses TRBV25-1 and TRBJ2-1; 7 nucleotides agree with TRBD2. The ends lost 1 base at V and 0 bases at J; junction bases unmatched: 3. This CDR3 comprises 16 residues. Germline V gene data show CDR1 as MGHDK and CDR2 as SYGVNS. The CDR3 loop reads CASSELGGSSYNEQFF. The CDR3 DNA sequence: TGTGCCAGCAGTGAATTGGGGGGGAGCTCCTACAATGAGCAGTTCTTC.

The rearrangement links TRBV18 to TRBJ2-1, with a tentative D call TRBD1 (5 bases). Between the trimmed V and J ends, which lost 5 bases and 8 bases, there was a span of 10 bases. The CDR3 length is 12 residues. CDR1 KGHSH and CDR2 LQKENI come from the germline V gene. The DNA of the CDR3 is TGTGCCAGCTCAAGAGAAGGGGATGAGCAGTTCTTC. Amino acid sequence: CASSREGDEQFF. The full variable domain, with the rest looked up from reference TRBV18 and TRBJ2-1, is NAGVMQNPRHLVRRRGQEARLRCSPMKGHSHVYWYRQLPEEGLKFMVYLQKENIIDESGMPKERFSAEFPKEGPSILRIQQVVRGDSAAYFCASSREGDEQFFGPGTRLTVL.

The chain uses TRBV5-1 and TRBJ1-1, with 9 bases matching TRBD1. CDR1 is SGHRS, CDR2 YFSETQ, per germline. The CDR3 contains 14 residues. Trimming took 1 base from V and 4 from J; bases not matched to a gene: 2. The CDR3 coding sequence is TGCGCCAGCAGCTTGACACAGGGGGCCACTGAAGCTTTCTTT. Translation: CASSLTQGATEAFF.

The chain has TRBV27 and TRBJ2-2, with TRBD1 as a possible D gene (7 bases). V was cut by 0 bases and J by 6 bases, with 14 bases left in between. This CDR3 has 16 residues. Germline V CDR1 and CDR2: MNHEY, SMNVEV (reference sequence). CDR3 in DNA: TGTGCCAGCAGTTTATCGCCAGGGGGGATGGCCGGGGAGCTGTTTTTT. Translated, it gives CASSLSPGGMAGELFF.

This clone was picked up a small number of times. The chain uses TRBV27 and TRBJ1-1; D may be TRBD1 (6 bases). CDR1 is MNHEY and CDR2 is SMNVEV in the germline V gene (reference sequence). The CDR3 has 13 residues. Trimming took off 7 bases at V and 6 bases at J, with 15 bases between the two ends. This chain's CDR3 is CASNMNRAAEAFF. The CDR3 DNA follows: TGTGCCAGCAATATGAACAGGGCCGCTGAAGCTTTCTTT.

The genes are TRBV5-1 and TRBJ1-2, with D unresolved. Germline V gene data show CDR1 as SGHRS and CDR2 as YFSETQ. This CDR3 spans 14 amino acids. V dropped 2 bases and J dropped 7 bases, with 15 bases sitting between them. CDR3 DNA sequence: TGCGCCAGCAGCTTCCGGGGTGGGAGTTCTGGCTACACCTTC. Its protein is CASSFRGGSSGYTF.

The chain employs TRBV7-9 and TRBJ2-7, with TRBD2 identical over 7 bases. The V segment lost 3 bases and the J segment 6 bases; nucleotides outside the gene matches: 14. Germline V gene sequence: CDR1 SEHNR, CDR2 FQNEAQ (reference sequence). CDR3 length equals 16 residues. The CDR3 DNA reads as TGTGCCAGCAGCTTTAACGGGAGGCAGGGTGCAGTCGAGCAGTACTTC. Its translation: CASSFNGRQGAVEQYF.

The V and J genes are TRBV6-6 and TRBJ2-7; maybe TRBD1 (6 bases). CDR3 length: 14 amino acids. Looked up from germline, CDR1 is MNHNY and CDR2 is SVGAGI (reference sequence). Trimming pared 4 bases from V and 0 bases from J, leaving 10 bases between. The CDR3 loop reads CASSFQDSSYEQYF. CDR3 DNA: TGTGCCAGCAGTTTCCAGGACAGCTCCTACGAGCAGTACTTC.

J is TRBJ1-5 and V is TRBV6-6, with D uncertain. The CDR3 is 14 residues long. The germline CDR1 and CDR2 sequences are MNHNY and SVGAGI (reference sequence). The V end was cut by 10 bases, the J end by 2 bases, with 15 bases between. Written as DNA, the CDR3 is TGTGCCACCTTCGGGCCGAGGGGCAATCAGCCCCAGCATTTT. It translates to CATFGPRGNQPQHF.

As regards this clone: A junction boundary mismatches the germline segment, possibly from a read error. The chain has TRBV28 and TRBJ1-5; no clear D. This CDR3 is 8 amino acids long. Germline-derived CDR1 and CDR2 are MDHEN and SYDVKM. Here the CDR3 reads CASGAGDF. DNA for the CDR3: TGTGCCAGCGGTGCGGGTGATTTT. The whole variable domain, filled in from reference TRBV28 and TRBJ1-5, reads DVKVTQSSRYLVKRTGEKVFLECVQDMDHENMFWYRQDPGLGLRLIYFSYDVKMKEKGDIPEGYSVSREKKERFSLILESASTNQTSMYLCASGAGDFGDGTRLSIL.

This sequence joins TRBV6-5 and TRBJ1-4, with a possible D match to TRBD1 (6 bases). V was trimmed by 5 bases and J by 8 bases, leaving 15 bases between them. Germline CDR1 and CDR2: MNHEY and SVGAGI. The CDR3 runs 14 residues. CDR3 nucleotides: TGTGCCAGCAGTCGAGGGGGAGTCGGCGAAAAACTGTTTTTT. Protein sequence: CASSRGGVGEKLFF.

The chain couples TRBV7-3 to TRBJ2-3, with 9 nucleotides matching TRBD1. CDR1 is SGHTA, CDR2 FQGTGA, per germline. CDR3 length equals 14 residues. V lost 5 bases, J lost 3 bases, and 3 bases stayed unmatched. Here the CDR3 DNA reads TGTGCCAGCAGCAAGGGACAGGGAACAGATACGCAGTATTTT. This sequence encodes CASSKGQGTDTQYF.

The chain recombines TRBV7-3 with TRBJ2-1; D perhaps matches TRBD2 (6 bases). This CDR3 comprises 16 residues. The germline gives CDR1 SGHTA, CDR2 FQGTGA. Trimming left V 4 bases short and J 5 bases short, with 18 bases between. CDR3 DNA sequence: TGTGCCAGCAGCTCCGGGTTTAGGAGGGGAAACAATGAGCAGTTCTTC. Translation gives CASSSGFRRGNNEQFF.

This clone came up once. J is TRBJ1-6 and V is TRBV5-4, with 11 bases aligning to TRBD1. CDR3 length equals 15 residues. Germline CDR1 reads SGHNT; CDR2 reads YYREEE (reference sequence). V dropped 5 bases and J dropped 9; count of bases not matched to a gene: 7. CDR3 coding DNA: TGTGCCAGCAGTATGGGACAGGGGGTTTCTTCACCCCTCCACTTT. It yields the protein CASSMGQGVSSPLHF.

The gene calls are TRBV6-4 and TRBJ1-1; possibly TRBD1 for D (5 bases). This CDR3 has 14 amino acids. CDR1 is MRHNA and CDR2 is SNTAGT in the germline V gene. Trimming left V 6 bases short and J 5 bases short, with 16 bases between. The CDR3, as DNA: TGTGCCAGCAGAGAAACGGGGGGTAGGACTGAAGCTTTCTTT. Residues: CASRETGGRTEAFF.

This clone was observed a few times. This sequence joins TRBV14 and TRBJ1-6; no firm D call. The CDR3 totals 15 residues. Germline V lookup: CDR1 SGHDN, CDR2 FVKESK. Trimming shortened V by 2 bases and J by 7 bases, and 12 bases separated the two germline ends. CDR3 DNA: TGTGCCAGCAGCCAACGGACTCGAGGGAATTCACCCCTCCACTTT. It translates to CASSQRTRGNSPLHF.

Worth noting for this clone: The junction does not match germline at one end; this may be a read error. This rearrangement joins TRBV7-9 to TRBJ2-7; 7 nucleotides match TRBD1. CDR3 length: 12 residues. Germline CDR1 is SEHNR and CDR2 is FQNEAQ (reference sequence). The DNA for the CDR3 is TGTTCCAGCAGCCCAGGGGGCTACGAGCAGTACTTC. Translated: CSSSPGGYEQYF.

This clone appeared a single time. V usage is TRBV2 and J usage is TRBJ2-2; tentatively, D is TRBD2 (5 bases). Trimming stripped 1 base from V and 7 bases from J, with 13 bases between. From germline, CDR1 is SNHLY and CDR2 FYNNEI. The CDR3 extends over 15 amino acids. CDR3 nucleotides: TGTGCCAGCAGTGAAGGCCGGGGTCGGGACGGGGAGCTGTTTTTT. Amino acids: CASSEGRGRDGELFF.

The CDR3 spells CASSLSGGATDTQYF. The CDR3 DNA is TGTGCCAGCAGCTTGAGCGGGGGGGCGACAGATACGCAGTATTTT. The rearrangement links TRBV5-4 to TRBJ2-3; 10 nucleotides agree with TRBD2. CDR3 length: 15 amino acids. Germline CDR1 SGHNT, CDR2 YYREEE (reference sequence). The V and J ends lost 1 base and 3 bases, in that order; junction bases with no gene match: 2.

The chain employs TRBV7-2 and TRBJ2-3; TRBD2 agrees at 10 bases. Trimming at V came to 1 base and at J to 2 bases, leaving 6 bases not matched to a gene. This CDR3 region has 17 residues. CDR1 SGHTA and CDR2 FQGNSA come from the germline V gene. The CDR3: CASSLVASGGLTDTQYF. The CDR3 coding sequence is TGTGCCAGCAGCTTAGTCGCTAGCGGGGGCCTCACAGATACGCAGTATTTT.

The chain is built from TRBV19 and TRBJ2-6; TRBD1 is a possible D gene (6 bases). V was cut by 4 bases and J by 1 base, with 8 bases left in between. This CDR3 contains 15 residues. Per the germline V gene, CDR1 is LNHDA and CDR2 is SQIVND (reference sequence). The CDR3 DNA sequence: TGTGCCAGTAGTACTCAGGGGTCTGGGGCCAACGTCCTGACTTTC. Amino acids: CASSTQGSGANVLTF.

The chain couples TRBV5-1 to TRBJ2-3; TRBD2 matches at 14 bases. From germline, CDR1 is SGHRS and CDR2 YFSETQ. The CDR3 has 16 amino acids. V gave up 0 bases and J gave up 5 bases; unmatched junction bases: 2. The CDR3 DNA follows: TGCGCCAGCAGCTTGGGACTAGCGGGGGGGAGAGATACGCAGTATTTT. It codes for CASSLGLAGGRDTQYF.

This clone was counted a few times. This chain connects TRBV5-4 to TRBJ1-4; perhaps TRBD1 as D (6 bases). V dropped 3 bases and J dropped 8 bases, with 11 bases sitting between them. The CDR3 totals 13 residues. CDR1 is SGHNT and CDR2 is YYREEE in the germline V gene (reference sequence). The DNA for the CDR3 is TGTGCCAGCAGCTCACAGGGTAGCGAAAAACTGTTTTTT. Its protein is CASSSQGSEKLFF.

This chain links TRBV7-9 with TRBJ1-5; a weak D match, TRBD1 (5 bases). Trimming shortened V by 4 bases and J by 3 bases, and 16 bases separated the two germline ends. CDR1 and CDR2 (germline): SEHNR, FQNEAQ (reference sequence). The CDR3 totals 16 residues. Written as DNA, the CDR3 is TGTGCCAGCAGCTCAGCTACTGACAGAAACAATCAGCCCCAGCATTTT. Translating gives CASSSATDRNNQPQHF.